Listed here are 32 T cell receptor beta chains from one sample, sequenced in a study of T cell changes during pregnancy in multiple sclerosis. Method: immunoSEQ multiplex PCR; TCRdb's copy keeps in-frame clones and lacks some. Among roughly 22,000 clones listed, approximately 90% were seen once. Material: CD4+ T cells from peripheral blood mononuclear cells, obtained after pregnancy. These receptors were taken from a female donor in good health, enrolled as a control in a pregnancy study.

This chain uses TRBV7-2 with TRBJ2-2; TRBD2 agrees at 7 bases. The CDR3 runs 15 residues. The V segment lost 7 bases and the J segment 2 bases; nucleotides outside the gene matches: 7. The germline V gene has CDR1 SGHTA and CDR2 FQGNSA. Written as DNA, the CDR3 is TGTGCCAGCAACGCGCTAGCGGACAACACCGGGGAGCTGTTTTTT. Translating it yields CASNALADNTGELFF.

This clone has a single count. V is TRBV6-6 and J is TRBJ2-4; possible D gene TRBD1, 6 bases. Germline CDR1 is MNHNY and CDR2 is SVGAGI (reference sequence). V was trimmed by 6 bases and J by 6 bases, leaving 9 bases between them. CDR3 size: 12 residues. CDR3 nucleotide sequence: TGTGCCAGCAGGGACAGCCCAAACATTCAGTACTTC. Residues: CASRDSPNIQYF.

The chain is built from TRBV9 and TRBJ2-1; D call uncertain. Per germline, CDR1 SGDLS and CDR2 YYNGEE. V gave up 0 bases and J gave up 4 bases, with 5 bases separating them. The CDR3 extends over 13 amino acids. CDR3 protein: CASSVGQYNEQFF. As DNA, the CDR3 is TGTGCCAGCAGCGTAGGGCAGTACAATGAGCAGTTCTTC.

V gene TRBV11-3 combines with J gene TRBJ2-1; perhaps TRBD1 as D (5 bases). Trimming took off 0 bases at V and 2 bases at J, with 8 bases between the two ends. Germline V gives CDR1 SGHNT, CDR2 YENEEA. The CDR3 contains 15 residues. CDR3 in DNA: TGTGCCAGCAGCTTAGAGCAGGGCGCCTACAATGAGCAGTTCTTC. This sequence encodes CASSLEQGAYNEQFF.

This clone is medium-sized (0.01 to 0.1%) in the sample. V and J are TRBV30 and TRBJ2-1; TRBD2 aligns across 7 bases. This CDR3 comprises 14 residues. V lost 5 bases to trimming and J lost 4 bases; unmatched junction nucleotides: 8. Germline CDR1 reads GTSNPN; CDR2 reads SVGIG (reference sequence). CDR3 in amino acids: CAWGPREPYNEQFF. In nucleotides, the CDR3 is TGTGCCTGGGGCCCGCGGGAGCCGTACAATGAGCAGTTCTTC.

The gene calls are TRBV2 and TRBJ2-3, with TRBD1 matching 7 bases. This CDR3 spans 14 amino acids. The germline CDR1 and CDR2 sequences are SNHLY and FYNNEI. The trim removed 6 bases at V and 1 base at J, leaving 4 bases unmatched. The DNA of the CDR3 is TGTGCCAGCAGACAGGGGACGGGCACAGATACGCAGTATTTT. It translates to CASRQGTGTDTQYF.

The chain has TRBV5-1 and TRBJ2-5, with 7 bases matching TRBD1. The germline V gene encodes CDR1 SGHRS and CDR2 YFSETQ. The CDR3 is 14 amino acids. The V and J ends lost 5 bases and 2 bases, in that order; junction bases with no gene match: 6. CDR3: CASSLDRAQETQYF. Here the CDR3 DNA reads TGCGCCAGCAGTTTAGACAGGGCGCAAGAGACCCAGTACTTC.

This clone was detected a few times. The chain joins TRBV5-5 to TRBJ1-5; D not certain. Germline V gene lookup returns CDR1 SGHKS and CDR2 YYEKEE (reference sequence). The CDR3 has 15 residues. V was trimmed by 4 bases and J by 0 bases, leaving 11 bases between them. The CDR3 region has the DNA TGTGCCAGCAGCAACGGACTCCGTAGCAATCAGCCCCAGCATTTT. Its translation is CASSNGLRSNQPQHF.

The chain combines TRBV12-2 with TRBJ2-2; TRBD2 is the table's D call and was not checked against the DNA. TRBV12-2 is an annotated pseudogene. The CDR3 length is 19 residues. CDR3 DNA sequence: TGTGCAAGTCGCTTAGCCCGAACGCGGGGCGGGAGGAACACCGGGGAGCTGTTTTTT. Its protein product is CASRLARTRGGRNTGELFF.

CDR3 amino acids: CASSFGSDTQYF. The CDR3 nucleotides are TGTGCCAGCAGCTTCGGGTCCGATACGCAGTATTTT. V usage is TRBV7-9 and J usage is TRBJ2-3, with D unclear. V was cut by 3 bases and J by 6 bases, with 7 bases left in between. Germline V lookup: CDR1 SEHNR, CDR2 FQNEAQ (reference sequence). This CDR3 spans 12 amino acids.

This clone came up once. This chain connects TRBV7-8 to TRBJ1-2, with D perhaps TRBD1 (5 bases). Trimming took off 5 bases at V and 2 bases at J, with 12 bases between the two ends. The CDR3 length is 14 residues. Per germline, CDR1 SGHVS and CDR2 FQNEAQ. The CDR3 DNA follows: TGTGCCAGCAGCCCTCGCCGGGGGAACTATGGCTACACCTTC. Translating it yields CASSPRRGNYGYTF.

V and J are TRBV28 and TRBJ2-7; the match to TRBD1 covers 7 bases. Germline CDR1 reads MDHEN; CDR2 reads SYDVKM. The CDR3 has 15 amino acids. Trimming cost V 5 bases and J 5 bases; bases outside gene matches: 12. DNA of the CDR3: TGTGCCAGCAGTACCAGCGCCACAGGGGTGCACGAGCAGTACTTC. Encoded protein: CASSTSATGVHEQYF.

The chain couples TRBV2 to TRBJ2-2; possible D gene TRBD2, 7 bases. The CDR3 has 14 amino acids. From germline, CDR1 is SNHLY and CDR2 FYNNEI. The V gene lost 10 bases and the J gene lost 5 bases, with 17 bases spanning the gap. CDR3 sequence reads: CATQREGVTGELFF. The CDR3 DNA is TGTGCCACCCAAAGGGAGGGGGTGACCGGGGAGCTGTTTTTT.

J is TRBJ1-2 and V is TRBV30, with D unresolved. CDR3 length equals 12 residues. Germline values: CDR1 GTSNPN, CDR2 SVGIG (reference sequence). V lost 1 base, J lost 4 bases, and 7 bases lay in between. The CDR3 protein is CAWSGGSYGYTF. Written as DNA, the CDR3 is TGTGCCTGGAGTGGTGGTAGCTATGGCTACACCTTC.

This clone has just one count. The CDR3: CSVEAGEKLFF. DNA of the CDR3: TGCAGCGTTGAAGCGGGGGAAAAACTGTTTTTT. The chain combines TRBV29-1 with TRBJ1-4; D is ambiguous. The CDR3 has 11 residues. Germline assignment: CDR1 SQVTM and CDR2 ANQGSEA. The ends were cut back, 1 base at V and 8 bases at J, with 5 bases in the middle.

The V and J genes are TRBV30 and TRBJ2-1; TRBD2 matches at 8 bases. Germline CDR1 reads GTSNPN; CDR2 reads SVGIG (reference sequence). This CDR3 comprises 12 residues. In nucleotides, the CDR3 is TGTGCTCGGAGCGGGAGATACAATGAGCAGTTCTTC. It is translated as CARSGRYNEQFF.

The genes are TRBV11-2 and TRBJ1-2; perhaps TRBD1 as D (6 bases). V lost 3 bases and J lost 8, with 13 bases in between. CDR3 length: 13 amino acids. Germline V gene data show CDR1 as SGHAT and CDR2 as FQNNGV. As DNA, the CDR3 is TGTGCCAGCAGCTTGTCCGAGACAGGAGGCTACACCTTC. Translation: CASSLSETGGYTF.

This clone was recorded only once. The rearrangement joins TRBV30 to TRBJ2-7; 8 nucleotides align to TRBD1. The CDR3 loop spans 13 amino acids. The germline gives CDR1 GTSNPN, CDR2 SVGIG (reference sequence). V lost 5 bases and J lost 4; bases outside the gene matches: 7. CDR3 protein: CAWDRTGLYEQYF. DNA for the CDR3: TGTGCCTGGGACAGGACAGGGCTTTACGAGCAGTACTTC. Combining the CDR3 with reference TRBV30 and TRBJ2-7 gives the whole variable domain SQTIHQWPATLVQPVGSPLSLECTVEGTSNPNLYWYRQAAGRGLQLLFYSVGIGQISSEVPQNLSASRPQDRQFILSSKKLLLSDSGFYLCAWDRTGLYEQYFGPGTRLTVT.

The V call is TRBV6-1, the J call TRBJ1-1, with D possibly being TRBD1 (6 bases). CDR1 is MNHNS and CDR2 is SASEGT in the germline V gene. V was shortened by 7 bases and J by 11 bases, with 20 bases between the two germline ends. This CDR3 comprises 13 residues. The CDR3 bases are TGTGCCAGCAATCCTACAGGGAATGATTCCGCTTTCTTT. Translated, it gives CASNPTGNDSAFF.

CDR3: CASSVRGTGPGGPDTQYF. Written as DNA, the CDR3 is TGTGCCAGCAGCGTCCGGGGGACTGGCCCGGGGGGGCCAGATACGCAGTATTTT. The rearrangement links TRBV9 to TRBJ2-3; 8 bases match TRBD2. The CDR3 sequence is 18 residues long. V was pared by 2 bases and J by 4 bases, with 15 bases of the junction left unmatched. Germline CDR1 SGDLS, CDR2 YYNGEE.

V is TRBV28 and J is TRBJ2-1; D is undetermined. The ends were cut back, 6 bases at V and 5 bases at J, with 14 bases in the middle. CDR1 is MDHEN, CDR2 SYDVKM, per germline. The CDR3 runs to 14 residues. CDR3 nucleotides: TGTGCCAGCAGCTTACCCCCCACGGACAATGAGCAGTTCTTC. The encoded protein is CASSLPPTDNEQFF.

The genes are TRBV5-1 and TRBJ2-5, with 10 bases that match TRBD2. CDR3 length equals 19 residues. Trimming removed 4 bases from V and 2 bases from J; junction bases left unmatched: 17. Germline assignment: CDR1 SGHRS and CDR2 YFSETQ. Written as DNA, the CDR3 is TGCGCCAGCAGCCTGCGGGTAGCGGGGGGTTTGCCCTCGCAAGAGACCCAGTACTTC. This gives the protein CASSLRVAGGLPSQETQYF.

The J gene is TRBJ2-3, the V gene TRBV19, with TRBD1 as a possible D gene (7 bases). The CDR3 loop spans 16 amino acids. Trimming stripped 2 bases from V and 6 bases from J, with 18 bases between. CDR1 is LNHDA, CDR2 SQIVND, per germline (reference sequence). CDR3 loop: CASSILEGAGWDTQYF. DNA of the CDR3: TGTGCCAGTAGTATATTGGAGGGGGCGGGGTGGGATACGCAGTATTTT.

The chain couples TRBV4-1 to TRBJ2-5, with 8 nucleotides matching TRBD1. The germline V gene encodes CDR1 MGHRA and CDR2 YSYEKL. The trim removed 8 bases at V and 4 bases at J, leaving 15 bases unmatched. CDR3 length equals 16 residues. This CDR3 reads CASGSVGTGGRETQYF. In nucleotides, the CDR3 is TGCGCCAGCGGGAGTGTGGGAACAGGGGGTCGAGAGACCCAGTACTTC.

The rearrangement links TRBV18 to TRBJ1-2, with TRBD1 matching 9 bases. This CDR3 comprises 15 residues. Looked up from germline, CDR1 is KGHSH and CDR2 is LQKENI. With V trimmed by 0 bases and J by 6 bases, 5 bases remained unmatched. CDR3 DNA sequence: TGTGCCAGCTCACCACCTGGGACAGGGATGAATGGCTACACCTTC. The encoded protein is CASSPPGTGMNGYTF.

The chain links TRBV11-2 to TRBJ1-4, with D maybe TRBD1 (5 bases). The germline gives CDR1 SGHAT, CDR2 FQNNGV. This CDR3 has 17 amino acids. V lost 5 bases, J lost 4 bases, and 20 bases lay in between. The chain's CDR3 is CASSPYPGGDYNEKLFF. In nucleotides, the CDR3 is TGTGCCAGCAGCCCGTACCCCGGGGGGGATTATAATGAAAAACTGTTTTTT. Using reference TRBV11-2 and TRBJ1-4 for the parts outside the CDR3, the full variable domain is EAGVAQSPRYKIIEKRQSVAFWCNPISGHATLYWYQQILGQGPKLLIQFQNNGVVDDSQLPKDRFSAERLKGVDSTLKIQPAKLEDSAVYLCASSPYPGGDYNEKLFFGSGTQLSVL.

This chain links TRBV7-2 with TRBJ2-2; the match to TRBD2 covers 9 bases. V was clipped by 2 bases and J by 0 bases; unmatched bases: 4. Germline V CDR1 and CDR2: SGHTA, FQGNSA. The CDR3 runs to 17 residues. As DNA, the CDR3 is TGTGCCAGCAGCTTAAGGGCTAGCGGGACGAACACCGGGGAGCTGTTTTTT. It is translated as CASSLRASGTNTGELFF.

The rearrangement uses TRBV18 and TRBJ2-3, with D hard to call. Germline CDR1 reads KGHSH; CDR2 reads LQKENI. CDR3 size: 12 residues. The V and J ends lost 1 base and 6 bases respectively, with 5 bases between them. CDR3 DNA: TGTGCCAGCTCACCACGGGCTGATACGCAGTATTTT. Translating it yields CASSPRADTQYF.

The chain uses TRBV5-1 and TRBJ2-1, with 8 bases that match TRBD2. Germline CDR1 is SGHRS and CDR2 is YFSETQ. J was trimmed by 9 bases and V by 4 bases; bases with no gene match: 15. CDR3 length: 16 amino acids. The CDR3 reads CASSLDGTRAWGEQFF. In DNA, the CDR3 is TGCGCCAGCAGCCTCGACGGGACTAGGGCCTGGGGTGAGCAGTTCTTC.

The rearrangement uses TRBV6-1 and TRBJ2-5; D call uncertain. The germline V gene encodes CDR1 MNHNS and CDR2 SASEGT. V lost 3 bases to trimming and J lost 5 bases, with 10 bases between them. The CDR3 spans 13 residues. Here the CDR3 DNA reads TGTGCCAGCAGTGAGAACCGGGTGGAGACCCAGTACTTC. Translating gives CASSENRVETQYF.

This clone has a handful of counts. The V call is TRBV5-4, the J call TRBJ1-1, with D possibly matching TRBD1 (5 bases). The CDR3 covers 13 residues. Germline V gene lookup returns CDR1 SGHNT and CDR2 YYREEE (reference sequence). V was shortened by 2 bases and J by 1 base, with 6 bases between the two germline ends. CDR3 sequence reads: CASSFDRNTEAFF. CDR3 sequence (DNA): TGTGCCAGCAGCTTTGACAGGAACACTGAAGCTTTCTTT.

The chain is built from TRBV6-1 and TRBJ1-5; no clear D gene. V shed 4 bases and J shed 0 bases, with 7 bases lying between them. Germline V gives CDR1 MNHNS, CDR2 SASEGT. The CDR3 runs to 14 residues. Here the CDR3 reads CASSGRNSNQPQHF. CDR3 sequence (DNA): TGTGCCAGCAGTGGCAGGAATAGCAATCAGCCCCAGCATTTT.